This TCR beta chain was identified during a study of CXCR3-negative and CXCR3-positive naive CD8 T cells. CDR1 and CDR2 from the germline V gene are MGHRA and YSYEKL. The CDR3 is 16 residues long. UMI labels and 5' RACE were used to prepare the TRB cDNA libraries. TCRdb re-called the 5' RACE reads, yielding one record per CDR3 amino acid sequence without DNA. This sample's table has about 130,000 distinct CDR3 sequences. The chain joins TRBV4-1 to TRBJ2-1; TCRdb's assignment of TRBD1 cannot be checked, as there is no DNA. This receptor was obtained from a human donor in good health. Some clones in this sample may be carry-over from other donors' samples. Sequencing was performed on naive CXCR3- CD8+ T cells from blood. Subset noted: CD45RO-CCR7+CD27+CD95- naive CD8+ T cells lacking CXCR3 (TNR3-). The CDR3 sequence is CASSQGTQVAYNEQFF.